The 21 T cell receptor beta chains below were found in one sample sequenced in a study (dated by TCRdb to the mid-2010s). Library preparation employed 5' RACE. The data were produced on an Illumina MiSeq. TCRdb cleaned the public reads at Q25 with fastp, built clones with MiXCR and kept in-frame beta chains. Rows with one shared CDR3 protein collapse into an entry with the most common genes and DNA. Recorded for this sample are roughly 8,500 distinct CDR3 sequences; roughly 50% of them occurred a single time. Approximately 6.8% of the sample comes from the top ten. Cells that were CD4+CD25+CD127-/low were the ones isolated as Tregs. Sequenced input: Tregs sorted from a lymph node. Source of these receptors: a female donor with breast cancer.

This chain connects TRBV20-1 to TRBJ1-1; D might be TRBD1 (6 bases). Between the trimmed V and J ends, which lost 6 bases and 3 bases, there was a span of 17 bases. The CDR3 totals 14 residues. CDR1 is DFQATT and CDR2 is SNEGSKA in the germline V gene (reference sequence). The CDR3: CSAAGREGDTEAFF. In DNA, the CDR3 is TGCAGTGCCGCAGGCAGGGAGGGGGACACTGAAGCTTTCTTT.

This clonotype was detected only a few times. The chain employs TRBV7-9 and TRBJ1-4, with 7 positions matching TRBD1. Per the germline V gene, CDR1 is SEHNR and CDR2 is FQNEAQ (reference sequence). This CDR3 is 12 amino acids long. The junction had 1 base not matched to a gene; V was cut back by 8 bases and J by 4 bases. Here the CDR3 DNA reads TGTGCCAGCGGGACAGTTAATGAAAAACTGTTTTTT. It specifies CASGTVNEKLFF.

In this sample, this clonotype turned up a few times. The rearrangement links TRBV14 to TRBJ1-2; D might be TRBD1 (5 bases). The CDR3 is 15 residues long. Germline CDR1 SGHDN, CDR2 FVKESK. Between the trimmed V and J ends, which lost 4 bases and 4 bases, there was a span of 16 bases. The CDR3 DNA is TGTGCCAGCAGCCTTTTATCCGCAGGGACCTATGGCTACACCTTC. This encodes CASSLLSAGTYGYTF. The full variable domain, completed using reference TRBV14 and TRBJ1-2, is EAGVTQFPSHSVIEKGQTVTLRCDPISGHDNLYWYRRVMGKEIKFLLHFVKESKQDESGMPNNRFLAERTGGTYSTLKVQPAELEDSGVYFCASSLLSAGTYGYTFGSGTRLTVV.

A single count supports this clonotype. The chain uses TRBV28 and TRBJ2-5, with D perhaps assigned TRBD1 or TRBD2 (5 bases each). This CDR3 is 15 amino acids long. Germline V gene data show CDR1 as MDHEN and CDR2 as SYDVKM. V dropped 6 bases and J dropped 4 bases, with 18 bases sitting between them. The CDR3 region has the DNA TGTGCCAGCAGCCCAATCCTGGGACCCGGAGAGACCCAGTACTTC. It specifies CASSPILGPGETQYF.

This clonotype was seen more than once but under ten times. This sequence joins TRBV6-2 or TRBV6-3 and TRBJ2-2, with 7 bases lining up with TRBD1. V lost 8 bases and J lost 6; bases outside the gene matches: 6. Germline V lookup: CDR1 MNHEY, CDR2 SVGEGT. CDR3 length equals 13 residues. The CDR3 DNA reads TGTGCCAGCTACAGGGGAGTCGCCGGGGAGCTGTTTTTT. Translating gives CASYRGVAGELFF.

CDR3 nucleotides: TGTGCCAGCAGCCGGGACTACTACGAGCAGTACTTC. This gives the protein CASSRDYYEQYF. V and J are TRBV7-9 and TRBJ2-7; 7 positions match TRBD2. After removal of 5 bases from V and 3 bases from J, the junction contained 1 base not matched to a gene. The germline V gene has CDR1 SEHNR and CDR2 FQNEAQ (reference sequence). The CDR3 has 12 residues.

This clonotype has more than one count but fewer than ten. This chain joins TRBV7-2 and TRBJ1-2; D is ambiguous. Deletions cut 1 base from V and 4 bases from J, with 13 bases between. This CDR3 has 15 amino acids. Germline values: CDR1 SGHTA, CDR2 FQGNSA. CDR3 sequence reads: CASSLDSPGSYGYTF. The CDR3 DNA follows: TGTGCCAGCAGCTTAGATTCGCCCGGGAGCTATGGCTACACCTTC.

Details on this clonotype: The junction differs from germline at one of its ends, possibly a read error. The genes are TRBV7-7 and TRBJ2-7, with TRBD1 matching over 8 bases. The CDR3 length is 14 residues. CDR1 and CDR2 from the germline V gene are SSHAT and FNYEAQ (reference sequence). The CDR3, as DNA: TGTGCTAGCAGCTTATCCCAGGGGGCGGACGAGCAGTACTTC. The encoded protein is CASSLSQGADEQYF.

This chain connects TRBV20-1 to TRBJ1-2; a possible D gene is TRBD1 (6 bases). CDR3 length equals 12 residues. CDR1 and CDR2 (germline): DFQATT, SNEGSKA (reference sequence). Trimming removed 3 bases at V and 4 bases at J, with 9 bases between. Written as DNA, the CDR3 is TGCAGTGCTAGCAGGGGCGTCTATGGCTACACCTTC. Translating it yields CSASRGVYGYTF.

This clonotype was found a few times. The genes are TRBV3-1 and TRBJ2-1; TRBD1 matches 10 bases. CDR3 size: 15 residues. The J segment lost 0 bases and the V segment lost 4 bases, leaving 0 bases of the junction unmatched. The V gene's germline CDR1 is LGHDT and CDR2 YNNKEL (reference sequence). This CDR3 reads CASSRTGGSYNEQFF. In nucleotides, the CDR3 is TGTGCCAGCAGCCGGACAGGGGGCTCCTACAATGAGCAGTTCTTC.

A few counts support this clonotype. The chain joins TRBV20-1 to TRBJ2-7; D is undetermined. Trimming took off 6 bases at V and 0 bases at J, with 15 bases between the two ends. This CDR3 has 14 residues. The germline V gene has CDR1 DFQATT and CDR2 SNEGSKA (reference sequence). The CDR3: CSASWRLSSYEQYF. The CDR3 DNA reads as TGCAGTGCCAGCTGGAGACTCAGCTCCTACGAGCAGTACTTC.

The gene calls are TRBV20-1 and TRBJ2-1; 10 bases match TRBD2. The trim removed 7 bases at V and 6 bases at J, leaving 6 bases unmatched. This CDR3 contains 13 residues. In germline, CDR1 is DFQATT, CDR2 SNEGSKA (reference sequence). The CDR3 spells CSEAGGPGNEQFF. The CDR3 DNA reads TGCAGTGAAGCGGGAGGGCCAGGCAATGAGCAGTTCTTC.

V and J are TRBV4-3 and TRBJ1-3; D is undetermined. Germline lookup yields CDR1 LGHNA and CDR2 YSLEER. This CDR3 is 16 amino acids long. V was clipped by 1 base and J by 1 base, with 11 bases between them. The CDR3 spells CASSQVVRQSGNTIYF. As DNA, the CDR3 is TGCGCCAGCAGCCAAGTAGTCAGGCAATCTGGAAACACCATATATTTT.

This rearrangement joins TRBV15 to TRBJ2-5; D is unresolved. Trimming cost V 5 bases and J 0 bases, with 10 bases left between them. CDR1 is LNHNV and CDR2 is YYDKDF in the germline V gene (reference sequence). CDR3 length: 14 residues. The CDR3 bases are TGTGCCACCAGCCCCGGACGGAACCAAGAGACCCAGTACTTC. This sequence encodes CATSPGRNQETQYF.

This rearrangement joins TRBV5-1 to TRBJ2-3, with D possibly TRBD2 on 6 matching bases. Looked up from germline, CDR1 is SGHRS and CDR2 is YFSETQ. V was shortened by 7 bases and J by 3 bases, with 12 bases between the two germline ends. The CDR3 runs to 13 residues. CDR3 sequence: CASGGMGTDTQYF. The CDR3 nucleotides are TGCGCCAGCGGAGGGATGGGGACAGATACGCAGTATTTT.

The chain combines TRBV21-1 with TRBJ2-4; TRBD1 is the table's D call and was not checked against the DNA. TRBV21-1 is noted as a pseudogene. This CDR3 spans 15 amino acids. The CDR3 DNA is TGTGCCAGCAGCACCCCCGGCCTAGCCAAAAACATTCAGTACTTC. Its translation is CASSTPGLAKNIQYF.

The chain employs TRBV10-3 and TRBJ2-5, with unresolved D. The V end lost 11 bases, the J end lost 4 bases, and 11 bases lay between the germline ends. The germline gives CDR1 ENHRY, CDR2 SYGVKD. There are 11 residues in the CDR3. CDR3 in DNA: TGTGCCTCTGCACACGGAGAGACCCAGTACTTC. This encodes CASAHGETQYF.

There are a few counts of this clonotype. V usage is TRBV20-1 and J usage is TRBJ2-1; perhaps TRBD1 as D (5 bases). Germline CDR1 is DFQATT and CDR2 is SNEGSKA (reference sequence). The CDR3 loop spans 14 amino acids. With 6 bases removed from V and 0 bases from J, the gap between germline ends came to 12 bases. The CDR3 reads CSAETVSSYNEQFF. DNA of the CDR3: TGCAGTGCAGAGACAGTGAGCTCCTACAATGAGCAGTTCTTC.

The gene calls are TRBV4-3 and TRBJ1-4, with TRBD1 matching over 10 bases. With V trimmed by 1 base and J by 6 bases, 5 bases remained unmatched. This CDR3 comprises 16 residues. Germline CDR1 and CDR2: LGHNA and YSLEER. The CDR3 bases are TGCGCCAGCAGCCAAGCCATGACAGGGGGCTATGAAAAACTGTTTTTT. It codes for CASSQAMTGGYEKLFF.

The chain employs TRBV6-2 or TRBV6-3 and TRBJ2-7; no firm D call. The CDR3 sequence is 13 residues long. The V end was cut by 8 bases, the J end by 2 bases, with 13 bases between. Looked up from germline, CDR1 is MNHEY and CDR2 is SVGEGT. CDR3 protein: CASATQTPYEQYV. The CDR3 coding sequence is TGTGCCAGCGCCACCCAAACCCCCTACGAGCAGTACGTC.

The chain recombines TRBV7-2 with TRBJ1-2; D call uncertain. Trimming took off 1 base at V and 8 bases at J, with 11 bases between the two ends. The CDR3 runs 13 residues. CDR1 is SGHTA, CDR2 FQGNSA, per germline. In nucleotides, the CDR3 is TGTGCCAGCAGCTTAGGGACCCTTTTAGGCTACACCTTC. Translating gives CASSLGTLLGYTF.